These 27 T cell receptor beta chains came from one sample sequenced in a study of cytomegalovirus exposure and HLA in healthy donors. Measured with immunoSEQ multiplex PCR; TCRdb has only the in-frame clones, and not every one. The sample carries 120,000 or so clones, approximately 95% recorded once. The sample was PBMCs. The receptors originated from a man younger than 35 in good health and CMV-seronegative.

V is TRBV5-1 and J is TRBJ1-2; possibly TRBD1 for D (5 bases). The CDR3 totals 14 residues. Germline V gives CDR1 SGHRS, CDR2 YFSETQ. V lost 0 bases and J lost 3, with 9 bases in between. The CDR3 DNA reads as TGCGCCAGCAGCTTGGTGGGGCGAGACTATGGCTACACCTTC. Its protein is CASSLVGRDYGYTF.

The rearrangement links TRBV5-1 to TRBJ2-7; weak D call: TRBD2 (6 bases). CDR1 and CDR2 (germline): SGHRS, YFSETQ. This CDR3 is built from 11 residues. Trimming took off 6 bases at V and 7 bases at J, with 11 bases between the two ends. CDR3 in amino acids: CASTGTGEQYF. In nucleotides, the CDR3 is TGCGCCAGCACCGGGACTGGAGAGCAGTACTTC.

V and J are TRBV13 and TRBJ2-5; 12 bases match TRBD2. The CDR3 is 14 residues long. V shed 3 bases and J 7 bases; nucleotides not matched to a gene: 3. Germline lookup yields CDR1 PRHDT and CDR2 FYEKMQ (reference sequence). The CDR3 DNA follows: TGTGCCAGCAGCTTGGAACTAGCGGGGGGGACCCAGTACTTC. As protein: CASSLELAGGTQYF. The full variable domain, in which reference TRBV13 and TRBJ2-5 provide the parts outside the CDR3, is AAGVIQSPRHLIKEKRETATLKCYPIPRHDTVYWYQQGPGQDPQFLISFYEKMQSDKGSIPDRFSAQQFSDYHSELNMSSLELGDSALYFCASSLELAGGTQYFGPGTRLLVL.

The CDR3 here is CASSLNLAGEYYEQYF. In DNA, the CDR3 is TGTGCCAGCAGCTTAAACCTAGCGGGGGAATACTACGAGCAGTACTTC. The chain couples TRBV7-8 to TRBJ2-7, with TRBD2 identical over 10 bases. This CDR3 is built from 16 residues. Trimming cost V 2 bases and J 3 bases; bases outside gene matches: 7. CDR1 and CDR2 from the germline V gene are SGHVS and FQNEAQ.

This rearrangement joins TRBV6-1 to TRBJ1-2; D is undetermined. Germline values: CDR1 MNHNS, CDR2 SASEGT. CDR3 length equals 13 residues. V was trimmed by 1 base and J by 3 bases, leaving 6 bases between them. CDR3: CASSEGVDYGYTF. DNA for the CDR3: TGTGCCAGCAGTGAAGGCGTGGACTATGGCTACACCTTC.

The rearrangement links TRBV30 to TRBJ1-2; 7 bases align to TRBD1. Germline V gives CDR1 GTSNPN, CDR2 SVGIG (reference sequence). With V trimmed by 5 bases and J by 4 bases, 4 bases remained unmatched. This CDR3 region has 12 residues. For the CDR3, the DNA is TGTGCCTGGGAGACAGGGCCCTATGGCTACACCTTC. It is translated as CAWETGPYGYTF.

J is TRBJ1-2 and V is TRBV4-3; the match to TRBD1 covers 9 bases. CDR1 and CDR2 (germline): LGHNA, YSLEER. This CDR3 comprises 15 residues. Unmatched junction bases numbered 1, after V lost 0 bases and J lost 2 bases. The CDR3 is CASSQDGTGNYGYTF. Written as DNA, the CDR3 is TGCGCCAGCAGCCAAGATGGGACAGGGAACTATGGCTACACCTTC.

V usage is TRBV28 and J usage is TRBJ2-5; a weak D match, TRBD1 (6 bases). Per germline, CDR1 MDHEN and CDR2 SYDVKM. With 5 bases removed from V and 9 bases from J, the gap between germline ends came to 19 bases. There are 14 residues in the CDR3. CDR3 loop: CASSTDRPNGAQYF. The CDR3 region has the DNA TGTGCCAGCAGTACGGACAGACCCAATGGGGCCCAGTACTTC. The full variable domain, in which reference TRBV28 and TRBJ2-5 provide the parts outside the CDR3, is DVKVTQSSRYLVKRTGEKVFLECVQDMDHENMFWYRQDPGLGLRLIYFSYDVKMKEKGDIPEGYSVSREKKERFSLILESASTNQTSMYLCASSTDRPNGAQYFGPGTRLLVL.

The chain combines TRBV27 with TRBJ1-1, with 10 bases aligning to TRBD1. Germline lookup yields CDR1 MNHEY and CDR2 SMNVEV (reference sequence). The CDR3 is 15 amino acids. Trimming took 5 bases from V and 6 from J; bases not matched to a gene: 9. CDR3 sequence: CASSGYGTGVSEAFF. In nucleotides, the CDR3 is TGTGCCAGCAGTGGATACGGGACAGGGGTCTCTGAAGCTTTCTTT.

The CDR3: CASSASIIAGGPLIHEQYF. In nucleotides, the CDR3 is TGTGCCAGCTCTGCCTCAATTATAGCGGGAGGGCCTCTTATCCACGAGCAGTACTTC. The rearrangement links TRBV2 to TRBJ2-7; 11 bases map to TRBD2. Germline lookup yields CDR1 SNHLY and CDR2 FYNNEI. The length of the CDR3 is 19 residues. Unmatched junction bases numbered 23, after V lost 8 bases and J lost 5 bases. The complete variable domain, with remaining parts taken from reference TRBV2 and TRBJ2-7, reads EPEVTQTPSHQVTQMGQEVILRCVPISNHLYFYWYRQILGQKVEFLVSFYNNEISEKSEIFDDQFSVERPDGSNFTLKIRSTKLEDSAMYFCASSASIIAGGPLIHEQYFGPGTRLTVT.

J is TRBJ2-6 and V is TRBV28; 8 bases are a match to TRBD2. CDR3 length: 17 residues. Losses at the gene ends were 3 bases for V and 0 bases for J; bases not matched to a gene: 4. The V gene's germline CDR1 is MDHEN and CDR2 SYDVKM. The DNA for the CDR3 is TGTGCCAGCAGTTTTATCGGGGGGGACTCTGGGGCCAACGTCCTGACTTTC. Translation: CASSFIGGDSGANVLTF. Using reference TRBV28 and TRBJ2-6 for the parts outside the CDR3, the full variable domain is DVKVTQSSRYLVKRTGEKVFLECVQDMDHENMFWYRQDPGLGLRLIYFSYDVKMKEKGDIPEGYSVSREKKERFSLILESASTNQTSMYLCASSFIGGDSGANVLTFGAGSRLTVL.

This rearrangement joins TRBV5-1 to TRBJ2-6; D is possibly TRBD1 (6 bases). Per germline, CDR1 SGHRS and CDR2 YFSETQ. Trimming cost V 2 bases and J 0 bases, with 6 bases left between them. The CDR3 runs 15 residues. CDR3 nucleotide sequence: TGCGCCAGCAGCTTAGGGGGCTCTGGGGCCAACGTCCTGACTTTC. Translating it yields CASSLGGSGANVLTF.

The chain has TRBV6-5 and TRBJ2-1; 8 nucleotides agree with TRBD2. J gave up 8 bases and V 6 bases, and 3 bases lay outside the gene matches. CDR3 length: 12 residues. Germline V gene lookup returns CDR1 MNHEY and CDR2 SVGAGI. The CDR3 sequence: CASSRGGHEQFF. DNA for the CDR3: TGTGCCAGCAGCCGCGGGGGGCATGAGCAGTTCTTC.

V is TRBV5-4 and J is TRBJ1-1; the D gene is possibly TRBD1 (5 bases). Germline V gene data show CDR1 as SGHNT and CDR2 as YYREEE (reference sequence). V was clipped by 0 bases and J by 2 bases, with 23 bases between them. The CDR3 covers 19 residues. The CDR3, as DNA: TGTGCCAGCAGCTTGGCTGACTCCTGGACATTGGGACTTAACACTGAAGCTTTCTTT. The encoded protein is CASSLADSWTLGLNTEAFF. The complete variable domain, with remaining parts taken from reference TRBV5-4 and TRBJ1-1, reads ETGVTQSPTHLIKTRGQQVTLRCSSQSGHNTVSWYQQALGQGPQFIFQYYREEENGRGNFPPRFSGLQFPNYSSELNVNALELDDSALYLCASSLADSWTLGLNTEAFFGQGTRLTVV.

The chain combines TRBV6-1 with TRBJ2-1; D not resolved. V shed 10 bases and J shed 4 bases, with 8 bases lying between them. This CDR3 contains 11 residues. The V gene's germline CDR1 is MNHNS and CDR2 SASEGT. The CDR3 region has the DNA TGTGCCATAACGAGGTACAATGAGCAGTTCTTC. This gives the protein CAITRYNEQFF.

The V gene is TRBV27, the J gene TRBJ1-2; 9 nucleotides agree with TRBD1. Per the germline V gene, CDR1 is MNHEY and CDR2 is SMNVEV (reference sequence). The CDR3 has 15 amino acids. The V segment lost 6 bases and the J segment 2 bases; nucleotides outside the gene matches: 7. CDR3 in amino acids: CASSPTGGANYGYTF. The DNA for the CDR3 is TGTGCCAGCAGCCCCACAGGGGGCGCGAACTATGGCTACACCTTC.

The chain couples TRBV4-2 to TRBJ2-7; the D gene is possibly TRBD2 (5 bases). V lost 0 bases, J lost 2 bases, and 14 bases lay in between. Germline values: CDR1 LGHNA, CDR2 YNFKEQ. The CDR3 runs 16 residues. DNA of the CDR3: TGTGCCAGCAGCCAAGAGTTAGGACTTTCAACCTACGAGCAGTACTTC. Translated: CASSQELGLSTYEQYF.

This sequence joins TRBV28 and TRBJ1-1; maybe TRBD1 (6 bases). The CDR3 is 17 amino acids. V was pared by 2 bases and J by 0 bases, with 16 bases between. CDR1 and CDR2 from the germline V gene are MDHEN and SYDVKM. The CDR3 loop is CASSLLTEQGLNTEAFF. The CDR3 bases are TGTGCCAGCAGTTTACTTACCGAACAGGGCTTGAACACTGAAGCTTTCTTT. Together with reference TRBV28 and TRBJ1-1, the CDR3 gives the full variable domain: DVKVTQSSRYLVKRTGEKVFLECVQDMDHENMFWYRQDPGLGLRLIYFSYDVKMKEKGDIPEGYSVSREKKERFSLILESASTNQTSMYLCASSLLTEQGLNTEAFFGQGTRLTVV.

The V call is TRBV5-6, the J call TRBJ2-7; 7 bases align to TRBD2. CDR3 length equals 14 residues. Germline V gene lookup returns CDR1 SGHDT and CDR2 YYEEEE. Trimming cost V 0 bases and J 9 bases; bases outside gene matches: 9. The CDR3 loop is CASSLGTSPSGQYF. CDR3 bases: TGTGCCAGCAGCTTGGGGACTAGTCCTAGCGGGCAGTACTTC. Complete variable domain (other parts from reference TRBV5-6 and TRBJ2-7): DAGVTQSPTHLIKTRGQQVTLRCSPKSGHDTVSWYQQALGQGPQFIFQYYEEEERQRGNFPDRFSGHQFPNYSSELNVNALLLGDSALYLCASSLGTSPSGQYFGPGTRLTVT.

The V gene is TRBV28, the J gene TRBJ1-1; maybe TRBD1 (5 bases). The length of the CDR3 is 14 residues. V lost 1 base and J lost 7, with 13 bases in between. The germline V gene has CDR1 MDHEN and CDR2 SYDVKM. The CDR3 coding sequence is TGTGCCAGCAGTTTATCCCTCAGGGCGGTTGAAGCTTTCTTT. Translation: CASSLSLRAVEAFF.

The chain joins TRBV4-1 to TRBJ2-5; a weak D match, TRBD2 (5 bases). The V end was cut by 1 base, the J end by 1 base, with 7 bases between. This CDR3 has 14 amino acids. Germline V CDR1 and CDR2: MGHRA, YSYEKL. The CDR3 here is CASSQGRSQETQYF. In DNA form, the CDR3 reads TGCGCCAGCAGCCAAGGGAGGTCCCAAGAGACCCAGTACTTC.

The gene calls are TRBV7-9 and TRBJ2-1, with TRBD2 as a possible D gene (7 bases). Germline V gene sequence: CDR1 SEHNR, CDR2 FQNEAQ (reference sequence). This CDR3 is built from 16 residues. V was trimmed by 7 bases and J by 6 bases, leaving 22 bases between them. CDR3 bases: TGTGCCAGCATCAGAGGGGGGGTGACAGGTCCCAATGAGCAGTTCTTC. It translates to CASIRGGVTGPNEQFF.

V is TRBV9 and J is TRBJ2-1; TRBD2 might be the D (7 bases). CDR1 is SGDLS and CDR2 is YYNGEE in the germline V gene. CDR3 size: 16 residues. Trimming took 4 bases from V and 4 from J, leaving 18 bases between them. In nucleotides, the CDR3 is TGTGCCAGCAGCCTTAGGGGGGGGCAAGGGTACAATGAGCAGTTCTTC. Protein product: CASSLRGGQGYNEQFF.

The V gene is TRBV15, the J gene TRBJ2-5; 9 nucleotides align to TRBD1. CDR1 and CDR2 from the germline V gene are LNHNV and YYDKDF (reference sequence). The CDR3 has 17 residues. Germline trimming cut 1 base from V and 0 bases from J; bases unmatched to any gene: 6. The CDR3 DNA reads TGTGCCACCAGCAGAGCTCCGGGACAGGGATACCAAGAGACCCAGTACTTC. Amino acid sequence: CATSRAPGQGYQETQYF.

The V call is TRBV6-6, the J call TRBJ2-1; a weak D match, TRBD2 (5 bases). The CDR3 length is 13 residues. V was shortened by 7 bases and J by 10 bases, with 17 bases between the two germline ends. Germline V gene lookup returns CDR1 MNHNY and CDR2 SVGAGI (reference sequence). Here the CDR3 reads CASKPPGGQEQFF. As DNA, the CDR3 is TGTGCCAGCAAGCCACCTGGCGGGCAGGAGCAGTTCTTC.

The CDR3, as DNA: TGTGCCAGCAGCCCCAGACTAGCCCGCGAGACCCAGTACTTC. This encodes CASSPRLARETQYF. The chain employs TRBV5-6 and TRBJ2-5, with TRBD2 matching over 7 bases. Trimming cost V 4 bases and J 5 bases; bases outside gene matches: 8. The CDR3 loop spans 14 amino acids. CDR1 SGHDT and CDR2 YYEEEE come from the germline V gene.

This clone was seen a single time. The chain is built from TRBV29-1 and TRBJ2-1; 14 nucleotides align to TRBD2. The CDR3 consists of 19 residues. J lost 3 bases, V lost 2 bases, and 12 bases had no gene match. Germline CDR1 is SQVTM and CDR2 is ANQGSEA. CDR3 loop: CSVEQTGTSGSLRYNEQFF. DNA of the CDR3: TGCAGCGTTGAACAAACCGGGACTAGCGGGAGCCTTCGCTACAATGAGCAGTTCTTC.